A single sample gave rise to the 29 T cell receptor beta chains below, sequenced in a study of T cells after yellow fever vaccination. TCRdb processed the 5' RACE reads anew with MiXCR; each CDR3 protein has one entry. The table includes 400,000 or so distinct CDR3 sequences, 6% to 8% detected once. The input for sequencing was PBMCs, taken 5 days after the yellow fever booster vaccination. All receptors derive from a man under 40 who received the YFV17D yellow fever vaccine.

In this sample, this clonotype turned up many times. The rearrangement links TRBV3-1 to TRBJ1-5, with a weak D call TRBD1 (6 bases). The germline V gene has CDR1 LGHDT and CDR2 YNNKEL (reference sequence). Trimming took off 4 bases at V and 9 bases at J, with 16 bases between the two ends. CDR3 size: 14 residues. Here the CDR3 reads CASSPAQGWRPQHF. The CDR3 DNA reads as TGTGCCAGCAGCCCAGCCCAGGGGTGGAGGCCCCAGCATTTT.

This clonotype was counted many times. This chain links TRBV10-3 with TRBJ2-3, with 7 positions matching TRBD2. Germline V gives CDR1 ENHRY, CDR2 SYGVKD. J gave up 0 bases and V 0 bases, and 3 bases lay outside the gene matches. There are 16 residues in the CDR3. CDR3: CAISESSSGSTDTQYF. The CDR3 DNA sequence: TGTGCCATCAGTGAGTCTTCTAGCGGCAGCACAGATACGCAGTATTTT.

This clonotype has only a few counts. The J gene is TRBJ2-1, the V gene TRBV3-1; D call uncertain. The germline gives CDR1 LGHDT, CDR2 YNNKEL (reference sequence). The CDR3 length is 18 residues. V lost 0 bases and J 0 bases, leaving 15 bases between the germline ends. This CDR3 reads CASSQETTSRYSYNEQFF. The CDR3, as DNA: TGTGCCAGCAGCCAAGAAACCACCTCCAGATACTCCTACAATGAGCAGTTCTTC.

The V gene is TRBV3-1, the J gene TRBJ2-1, with 7 positions matching TRBD1. After removal of 7 bases from V and 3 bases from J, the junction contained 9 bases not matched to a gene. The CDR3 length is 15 residues. CDR1 is LGHDT, CDR2 YNNKEL, per germline (reference sequence). The CDR3 here is CASTSRDRGYNEQFF. The CDR3 nucleotides are TGTGCCAGCACCTCCCGGGACAGAGGCTACAATGAGCAGTTCTTC.

A few counts support this clonotype. This chain links TRBV6-1 with TRBJ2-2, with D perhaps matching TRBD1 (5 bases). Germline V gene data show CDR1 as MNHNS and CDR2 as SASEGT. V dropped 7 bases and J dropped 6 bases, with 15 bases sitting between them. The CDR3 is 14 amino acids. The CDR3 region is CASNPRAGSGELFF. DNA of the CDR3: TGTGCCAGCAACCCCAGGGCTGGTTCCGGGGAGCTGTTTTTT.

V gene TRBV5-1 combines with J gene TRBJ2-6; 9 bases line up with TRBD1. In germline, CDR1 is SGHRS, CDR2 YFSETQ. This CDR3 has 18 residues. The V and J ends lost 3 bases and 0 bases, in that order; junction bases with no gene match: 7. The CDR3 DNA sequence: TGCGCCAGCAGCTACCGGGACAGGGTCCACTCTGGGGCCAACGTCCTGACTTTC. Encoded protein: CASSYRDRVHSGANVLTF. Variable domain in full (rest from reference TRBV5-1 and TRBJ2-6): KAGVTQTPRYLIKTRGQQVTLSCSPISGHRSVSWYQQTPGQGLQFLFEYFSETQRNKGNFPGRFSGRQFSNSRSEMNVSTLELGDSALYLCASSYRDRVHSGANVLTFGAGSRLTVL.

The chain links TRBV10-3 to TRBJ1-2; TRBD1 agrees at 10 bases. The V gene's germline CDR1 is ENHRY and CDR2 SYGVKD. The V segment lost 10 bases and the J segment 6 bases; nucleotides outside the gene matches: 14. This CDR3 contains 15 residues. CDR3 DNA: TGTGCCACGGGGGGACCAACCGGGACAGGGGATGGCTACACCTTC. Encoded protein: CATGGPTGTGDGYTF.

This clonotype was seen only a few times. The rearrangement joins TRBV20-1 to TRBJ2-1, with D uncertain. Germline CDR1 DFQATT, CDR2 SNEGSKA (reference sequence). The CDR3 runs to 13 residues. V lost 3 bases, J lost 0 bases, and 6 bases lay in between. The CDR3 DNA reads TGCAGTGCTAGCGGAATCTCCTACAATGAGCAGTTCTTC. This sequence encodes CSASGISYNEQFF.

This clonotype was picked up a small number of times. The rearrangement links TRBV28 to TRBJ2-3; 12 positions agree with TRBD2. There are 17 residues in the CDR3. Trimming at V came to 2 bases and at J to 2 bases, leaving 5 bases not matched to a gene. Per germline, CDR1 MDHEN and CDR2 SYDVKM. The CDR3 sequence: CASSLRTSGMNTDTQYF. The CDR3 region has the DNA TGTGCCAGCAGTTTAAGGACTAGCGGGATGAACACAGATACGCAGTATTTT.

This clonotype was observed many times. CDR3 in DNA: TGTGCCAGCGGGACTAGCGGTAACAATGAGCAGTTCTTC. It yields the protein CASGTSGNNEQFF. The V gene is TRBV6-1, the J gene TRBJ2-1; TRBD2 agrees at 11 bases. Germline V CDR1 and CDR2: MNHNS, SASEGT. This CDR3 has 13 amino acids. Trimming cost V 8 bases and J 5 bases; bases outside gene matches: 2.

This clonotype has ten or more counts. This chain uses TRBV20-1 with TRBJ2-7; TRBD2 is a possible D gene (7 bases). V was cut by 6 bases and J by 7 bases, with 19 bases left in between. This CDR3 region has 13 residues. Per germline, CDR1 DFQATT and CDR2 SNEGSKA (reference sequence). This chain's CDR3 is CSANEAGAGEQYF. CDR3 nucleotide sequence: TGCAGTGCCAATGAGGCGGGGGCAGGTGAGCAGTACTTC.

The chain has TRBV20-1 and TRBJ2-1; no reliable D call. Germline-derived CDR1 and CDR2 are DFQATT and SNEGSKA (reference sequence). There are 13 residues in the CDR3. Deletions cut 1 base from V and 7 bases from J, with 11 bases between. CDR3 DNA: TGCAGTGCTAGAGGGTTGGACGTTAATGAGCAGTTCTTC. Translating it yields CSARGLDVNEQFF.

The sample holds a few counts of this clonotype. V is TRBV6-1 and J is TRBJ1-6; weak D call: TRBD1 (5 bases). Germline V gene lookup returns CDR1 MNHNS and CDR2 SASEGT. The germline V and J ends were trimmed by 6 bases and 5 bases, with 14 bases remaining between them. This CDR3 has 15 residues. The CDR3 region has the DNA TGTGCCAGCAGGCCTTCCGGGACTAATAATTCACCCCTCCACTTT. This gives the protein CASRPSGTNNSPLHF.

This clonotype was seen a handful of times. This chain links TRBV18 with TRBJ2-5; D gene unclear. V was shortened by 3 bases and J by 5 bases, with 13 bases between the two germline ends. CDR1 KGHSH and CDR2 LQKENI come from the germline V gene. This CDR3 is 14 amino acids long. The CDR3 protein is CASSPSVLGETQYF. CDR3 nucleotide sequence: TGTGCCAGCTCACCGTCGGTTTTGGGGGAGACCCAGTACTTC. Filled out from reference TRBV18 and TRBJ2-5, the complete variable domain reads NAGVMQNPRHLVRRRGQEARLRCSPMKGHSHVYWYRQLPEEGLKFMVYLQKENIIDESGMPKERFSAEFPKEGPSILRIQQVVRGDSAAYFCASSPSVLGETQYFGPGTRLLVL.

This clonotype has a count of ten or more. The chain combines TRBV5-5 with TRBJ2-5, with TRBD1 matching 8 bases. The CDR3 covers 14 residues. Germline V gives CDR1 SGHKS, CDR2 YYEKEE (reference sequence). With 4 bases clipped from V and 5 bases from J, the junction kept 7 bases outside the gene matches. CDR3 region: CASSPSTGAETQYF. CDR3 sequence (DNA): TGTGCCAGCAGCCCATCGACAGGGGCGGAGACCCAGTACTTC.

This rearrangement joins TRBV30 to TRBJ2-3, with D possibly being TRBD2 (5 bases). V was trimmed by 5 bases and J by 0 bases, leaving 12 bases between them. Germline loops: CDR1 GTSNPN, CDR2 SVGIG (reference sequence). The CDR3 is 14 amino acids. CDR3 protein: CAWESGSSTDTQYF. The CDR3 bases are TGTGCCTGGGAGAGCGGATCTAGCACAGATACGCAGTATTTT. The full variable domain, its missing parts supplied by reference TRBV30 and TRBJ2-3, is SQTIHQWPATLVQPVGSPLSLECTVEGTSNPNLYWYRQAAGRGLQLLFYSVGIGQISSEVPQNLSASRPQDRQFILSSKKLLLSDSGFYLCAWESGSSTDTQYFGPGTRLTVL.

The chain links TRBV18 to TRBJ2-1, with D perhaps TRBD2 (6 bases). The germline V gene encodes CDR1 KGHSH and CDR2 LQKENI. This CDR3 contains 15 residues. V lost 0 bases, J lost 8 bases, and 14 bases lay in between. CDR3 bases: TGTGCCAGCTCACCACCGGATTTCGGGGGACATGAGCAGTTCTTC. It is translated as CASSPPDFGGHEQFF.

There are many counts of this clonotype. The gene calls are TRBV30 and TRBJ2-7, with 11 bases fitting TRBD2. Germline V lookup: CDR1 GTSNPN, CDR2 SVGIG (reference sequence). V dropped 1 base and J dropped 0; count of bases not matched to a gene: 2. There are 15 residues in the CDR3. In DNA form, the CDR3 reads TGTGCCTGGAGTGGGGGGACTAGCGGCTCCTACGAGCAGTACTTC. Translated, it gives CAWSGGTSGSYEQYF.

This clonotype appeared a few times. The chain couples TRBV20-1 to TRBJ2-3; no definite D call. The CDR3 spans 13 residues. The germline V gene encodes CDR1 DFQATT and CDR2 SNEGSKA (reference sequence). With 1 base removed from V and 5 bases from J, the gap between germline ends came to 10 bases. The CDR3 DNA reads as TGCAGTGCTAGAGTTAGACTTGGAGATACGCAGTATTTT. This encodes CSARVRLGDTQYF.

This clonotype appeared many times. This chain uses TRBV20-1 with TRBJ2-3, with 12 bases aligning to TRBD2. J gave up 5 bases and V 3 bases, and 3 bases lay outside the gene matches. The CDR3 totals 14 residues. Germline CDR1 DFQATT, CDR2 SNEGSKA (reference sequence). CDR3 DNA: TGCAGTGCTAGGACTAGCGGGAGTAAAGATACGCAGTATTTT. Encoded protein: CSARTSGSKDTQYF.

V is TRBV5-1 and J is TRBJ2-7; perhaps TRBD2 as D (5 bases). The CDR3 sequence is 12 residues long. V lost 0 bases to trimming and J lost 7 bases, with 8 bases between them. The V gene's germline CDR1 is SGHRS and CDR2 YFSETQ. CDR3 loop: CASSLGTWEQYF. The CDR3 bases are TGCGCCAGCAGCTTGGGGACTTGGGAGCAGTACTTC. Together with reference TRBV5-1 and TRBJ2-7, the CDR3 gives the full variable domain: KAGVTQTPRYLIKTRGQQVTLSCSPISGHRSVSWYQQTPGQGLQFLFEYFSETQRNKGNFPGRFSGRQFSNSRSEMNVSTLELGDSALYLCASSLGTWEQYFGPGTRLTVT.

V gene TRBV7-2 combines with J gene TRBJ2-1; 11 positions agree with TRBD2. CDR1 and CDR2 (germline): SGHTA, FQGNSA. The junction had 4 bases not matched to a gene; V was cut back by 5 bases and J by 4 bases. The CDR3 is 15 residues long. The DNA for the CDR3 is TGTGCCAGCAGCGTCACTAGCGGGAGTTACAATGAGCAGTTCTTC. Its translation is CASSVTSGSYNEQFF.

This clonotype was detected a few times. V gene TRBV30 combines with J gene TRBJ2-3; no clear D gene. The V gene lost 2 bases and the J gene lost 5 bases, with 14 bases spanning the gap. Germline lookup yields CDR1 GTSNPN and CDR2 SVGIG (reference sequence). This CDR3 is built from 14 residues. This CDR3 is CAWSSGGPGDTQYF. The CDR3 nucleotides are TGTGCCTGGAGTTCGGGTGGCCCCGGAGATACGCAGTATTTT.

This clonotype was picked up a small number of times. V usage is TRBV20-1 and J usage is TRBJ1-2, with D unclear. The CDR3 loop spans 12 amino acids. V lost 0 bases, J lost 8 bases, and 10 bases lay in between. Germline CDR1 is DFQATT and CDR2 is SNEGSKA (reference sequence). The CDR3 nucleotides are TGCAGTGCTAGAGAGCAGACGGGGGGCTACACCTTC. Protein sequence: CSAREQTGGYTF.

The rearrangement uses TRBV3-1 and TRBJ2-7, with unresolved D. The CDR3 covers 13 residues. Per germline, CDR1 LGHDT and CDR2 YNNKEL (reference sequence). The germline V and J ends were trimmed by 1 base and 6 bases, with 10 bases remaining between them. The CDR3 DNA is TGTGCCAGCAGCCAAGCTAGTTGGAGCGAGCAGTACTTC. Encoded protein: CASSQASWSEQYF.

This clonotype has just a few counts. The V gene is TRBV11-2, the J gene TRBJ2-3, with 14 positions matching TRBD2. Germline-derived CDR1 and CDR2 are SGHAT and FQNNGV. This CDR3 region has 17 residues. The V segment lost 1 base and the J segment 4 bases; nucleotides outside the gene matches: 4. CDR3: CASSLGGLAGVSDTQYF. The CDR3 nucleotides read TGTGCCAGCAGCTTAGGGGGACTAGCGGGAGTATCAGATACGCAGTATTTT.

This chain connects TRBV15 to TRBJ2-5, with D possibly TRBD1 on 6 matching bases. Germline CDR1 reads LNHNV; CDR2 reads YYDKDF (reference sequence). CDR3 length: 14 amino acids. Trimming removed 0 bases at V and 1 base at J, with 6 bases between. The CDR3 bases are TGTGCCACCAGCAGAGACAGGGGCCAAGAGACCCAGTACTTC. Translation: CATSRDRGQETQYF. Supplemented by reference TRBV15 and TRBJ2-5, the full variable domain reads DAMVIQNPRYQVTQFGKPVTLSCSQTLNHNVMYWYQQKSSQAPKLLFHYYDKDFNNEADTPDNFQSRRPNTSFCFLDIRSPGLGDTAMYLCATSRDRGQETQYFGPGTRLLVL.

This clonotype was detected only a few times. This sequence joins TRBV20-1 and TRBJ2-1, with D possibly TRBD2 on 5 matching bases. V lost 6 bases and J 7 bases, leaving 19 bases between the germline ends. The CDR3 totals 14 residues. Germline CDR1 and CDR2: DFQATT and SNEGSKA (reference sequence). CDR3 amino acids: CSAPLRGPGNEQFF. CDR3 sequence (DNA): TGCAGTGCCCCTCTTAGAGGGCCGGGGAATGAGCAGTTCTTC.

This clonotype showed up many times. The chain couples TRBV6-2 or TRBV6-3 to TRBJ2-1; TRBD2 is a possible D gene (6 bases). V lost 1 base, J lost 0 bases, and 10 bases lay in between. The germline V gene has CDR1 MNHEY and CDR2 SVGEGT. This CDR3 is built from 16 residues. The CDR3 bases are TGTGCCAGCAGTTACTTCGGGGGAAGCTCCTACAATGAGCAGTTCTTC. This encodes CASSYFGGSSYNEQFF.